This TCR beta chain is drawn from a study of T cell changes during pregnancy in multiple sclerosis (dated by TCRdb to the late 2010s). As for the study more broadly: The study looked at changes in the T cell repertoire across pregnancy in women with multiple sclerosis.

Receptors were amplified or captured by the immunoSEQ multiplex PCR assay. Entries here come from immuneACCESS through TCRdb and include only in-frame sequences with V and J called. Some clones fail to appear in such tables; in the studies checked, an unresolved V gene covers under half of the shortfall, and the cause of the remainder is unknown. Present in this sample are about 48,000 clones, approximately 95% of which were seen just once. The top ten constitute under 0.55% of the sample. As regards this clone: Its target antigen remains unknown. Base qualities were left out, and no much larger clone turns up one base away.

Spanning cysteine to phenylalanine, the CDR3 consists of 15 amino acids. Only the CDR3 portion is preserved as DNA: 45 bases, with reading frame beginning at the first base. Germline trimming amounts to 3 bases on V and 3 bases on J, with 5 as the count of junction bases outside the gene matches. The germline V gene sets CDR1 to MGHRA and CDR2 to YSYEKL. The source of this sequence is a female donor with multiple sclerosis, enrolled in a pregnancy study. The V and J genes are TRBV4-1 and TRBJ2-7; 10 middle bases align to TRBD2. The sequenced sample was CD4+ T cells from peripheral blood mononuclear cells, obtained in the first trimester of pregnancy. The CDR3 amino acid sequence is: CASSQPTSGVYEQYF. The bases read TGCGCCAGCAGCCAGCCAACTAGCGGGGTCTACGAGCAGTACTTC.